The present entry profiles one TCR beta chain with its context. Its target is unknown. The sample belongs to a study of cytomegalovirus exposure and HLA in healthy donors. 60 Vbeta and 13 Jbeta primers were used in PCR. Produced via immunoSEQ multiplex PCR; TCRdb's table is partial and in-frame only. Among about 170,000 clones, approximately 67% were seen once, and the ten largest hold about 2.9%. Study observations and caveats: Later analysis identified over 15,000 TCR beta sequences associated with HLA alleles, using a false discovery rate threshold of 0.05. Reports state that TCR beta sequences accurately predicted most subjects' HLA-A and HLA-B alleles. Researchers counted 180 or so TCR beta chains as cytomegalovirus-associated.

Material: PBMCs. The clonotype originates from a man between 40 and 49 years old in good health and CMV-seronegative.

In nucleotides, the CDR3 is TGTGCCAGCCAATCCCACGAGCAGTACTTC. It encodes CASQSHEQYF. This chain joins TRBV28 and TRBJ2-5; D not resolved. The J call is in doubt because the DNA end fits TRBJ2-7 better. The CDR3 covers 10 residues. The germline CDR1 and CDR2 sequences are MDHEN and SYDVKM.